This TCR beta chain comes out of a study of blood T cell repertoires in COVID-19. Study information: Spain, Italy and the United States supplied samples that represented acute and convalescent COVID-19. In each case, the material was cDNA or gDNA derived from T cells, B-cell-depleted T cells, or PBMCs.

Assay used: immunoSEQ multiplex PCR; TCRdb lists only in-frame clones, some missing. The profile shows about 100,000 clones, around 85% of them singletons. This clone has only one observation. The germline CDR1 and CDR2 sequences are SGHVS and FQNEAQ. With 5 bases clipped from V and 4 bases from J, the junction kept 4 bases outside the gene matches. The CDR3 covers 16 residues. The genes are TRBV7-8 and TRBJ2-4; 14 nucleotides line up with TRBD2. The TCR originated in a human donor in a cohort sampled during active COVID-19. The sequencing sample was made of peripheral blood. For the CDR3, the DNA is TGTGCCAGCAGCCCCCGGACTAGCGGGGGGAAAAACATTCAGTACTTC. This translates into CASSPRTSGGKNIQYF.